This T cell receptor (beta chain) is from a study of blood T cell repertoires in COVID-19. For the study at large: Donors in the United States, Italy and Spain gave samples during acute or convalescent COVID-19. PBMCs, B-cell-depleted T cells, or T cells were the source of the cDNA or gDNA that made up the material.

Authors' data handling: Amplification from reference gene primers served as the basis for estimated nucleated cell counts. The repertoire was sequenced with immunoSEQ multiplex PCR; TCRdb's copy has only in-frame clones and lacks some. V and J calls and clone size are given by that table; D and trimming were obtained from the DNA. The sample has about 250,000 clones, almost 90% seen once; the top ten hold 1.2% to 1.5%. Trimming cost V 7 bases and J 7 bases, with 17 bases left between them. Germline V gene lookup returns CDR1 MNHEY and CDR2 SVGAGI. The CDR3 is made up of 15 amino acids. This rearrangement joins TRBV6-5 to TRBJ1-6, with no clear D. Sequenced input: peripheral blood. The receptor's source is an elderly man with acute or convalescent COVID-19. In nucleotides, the CDR3 is TGTGCCAGCACCGGGGAACGGACGGCCAATTCACCCCTCCACTTT. This encodes CASTGERTANSPLHF.